This TCR beta chain was sequenced in a study of shared clonotypes between healthy human individuals. Study-level results: Collection of samples was limited to blood; tissue repertoires likely differ.

This CDR3 is built from 14 residues. Looked up from germline, CDR1 is MNHEY and CDR2 is SVGAGI. Germline trimming cut 5 bases from V and 4 bases from J; bases unmatched to any gene: 7. Regarding this clone: Its antigen remains unidentified.

Researchers sequenced unsorted PBMC DNA using ten immunoSEQ deep assay plates. Here immunoSEQ multiplex PCR was the method, and the copy in TCRdb shows in-frame clones only, minus some. The table shows hundreds of thousands of clones, with roughly 72% occurring only once. The chain couples TRBV6-5 to TRBJ2-7; 8 bases align to TRBD1. The TCR was taken from a woman aged 40 to 50 in good health. Some clones in this sample may be carry-over from other donors' samples. The sample was PBMCs. The CDR3 DNA sequence: TGTGCCAGCAGTGCCGGACAGGGATTATACGAGCAGTACTTC. Its protein is CASSAGQGLYEQYF.